Below, one TCR beta chain is given with its context. What it binds is not known. These data come from a study of cytomegalovirus exposure and HLA in healthy donors. Study-wide background: Researchers previously reported finding 100 million or so unique TCR beta sequences from 150 million to 200 million T cells.

Use of 60 Vbeta and 13 Jbeta primers characterized the PCR. The assay was immunoSEQ multiplex PCR, and TCRdb's table has in-frame clones only and misses some. The table has 140,000 to 150,000 clones, 65% to 80% seen once. Study-wide results and caveats: Later analysis demonstrated an association between a missense DCLRE1C variant and TCR beta V- and J-gene trimming. Overall, around 160 TCR beta chains were annotated as cytomegalovirus-associated.

V was cut by 2 bases and J by 0 bases, with 22 bases left in between. This CDR3 comprises 19 residues. Germline V gene data show CDR1 as LGHNA and CDR2 as YSLEER. Sequenced sample: PBMCs. The chain combines TRBV4-3 with TRBJ1-1; D is possibly TRBD1 (5 bases). The receptor was derived from a male donor in good health and CMV-seronegative. The CDR3 here is CASSQLTQPSGFMNTEAFF. The CDR3 DNA sequence: TGCGCCAGCAGCCAACTTACTCAACCCTCAGGGTTCATGAACACTGAAGCTTTCTTT.